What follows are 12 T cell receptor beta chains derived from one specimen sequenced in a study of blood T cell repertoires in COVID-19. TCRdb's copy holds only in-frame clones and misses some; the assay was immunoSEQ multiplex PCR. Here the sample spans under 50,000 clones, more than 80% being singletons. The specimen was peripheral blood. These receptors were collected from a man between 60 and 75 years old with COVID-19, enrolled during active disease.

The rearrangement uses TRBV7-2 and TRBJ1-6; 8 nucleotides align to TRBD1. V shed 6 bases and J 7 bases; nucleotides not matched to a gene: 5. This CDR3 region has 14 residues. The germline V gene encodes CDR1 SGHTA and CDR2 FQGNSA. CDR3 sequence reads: CASRWTGWNSPLHF. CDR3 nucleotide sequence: TGTGCCAGCAGGTGGACAGGGTGGAATTCACCCCTCCACTTT.

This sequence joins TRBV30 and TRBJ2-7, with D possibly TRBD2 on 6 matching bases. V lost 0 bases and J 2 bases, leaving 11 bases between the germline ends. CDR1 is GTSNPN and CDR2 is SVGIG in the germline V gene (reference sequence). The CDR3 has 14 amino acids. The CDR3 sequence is CAWSVGGMPYEQYF. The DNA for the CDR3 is TGTGCCTGGAGTGTTGGAGGGATGCCCTACGAGCAGTACTTC.

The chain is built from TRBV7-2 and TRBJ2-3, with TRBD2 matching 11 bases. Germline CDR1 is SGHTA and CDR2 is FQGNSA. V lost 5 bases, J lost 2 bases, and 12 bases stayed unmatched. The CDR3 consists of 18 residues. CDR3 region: CASSLYLPGLAVTDTQYF. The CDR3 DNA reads TGTGCCAGCAGCCTTTATTTACCGGGACTAGCGGTCACAGATACGCAGTATTTT.

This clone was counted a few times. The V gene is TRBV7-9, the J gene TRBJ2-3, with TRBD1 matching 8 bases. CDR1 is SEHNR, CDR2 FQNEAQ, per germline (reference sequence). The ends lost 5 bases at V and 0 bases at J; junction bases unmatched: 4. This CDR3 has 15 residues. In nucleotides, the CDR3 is TGTGCCAGCAGCGCCCAGGGGGCTAGCACAGATACGCAGTATTTT. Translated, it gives CASSAQGASTDTQYF.

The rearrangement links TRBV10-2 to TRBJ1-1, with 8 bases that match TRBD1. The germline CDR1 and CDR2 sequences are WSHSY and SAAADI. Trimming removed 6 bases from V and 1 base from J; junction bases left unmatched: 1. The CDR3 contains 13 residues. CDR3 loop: CASRGQGNTEAFF. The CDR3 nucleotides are TGCGCCAGCAGAGGACAGGGGAACACTGAAGCTTTCTTT.

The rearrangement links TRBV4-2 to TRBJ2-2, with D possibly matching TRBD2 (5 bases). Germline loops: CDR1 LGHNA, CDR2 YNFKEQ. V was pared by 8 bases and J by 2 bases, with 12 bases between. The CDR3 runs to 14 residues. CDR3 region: CASRRRVNTGELFF. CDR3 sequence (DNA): TGTGCCAGCCGGAGGCGAGTAAACACCGGGGAGCTGTTTTTT.

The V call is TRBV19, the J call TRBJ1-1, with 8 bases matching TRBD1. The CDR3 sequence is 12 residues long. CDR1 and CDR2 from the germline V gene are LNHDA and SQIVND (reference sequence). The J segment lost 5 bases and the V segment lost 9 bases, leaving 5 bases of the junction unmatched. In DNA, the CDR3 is TGTGCCAGCCACAGGGGGTGGACTGAAGCTTTCTTT. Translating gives CASHRGWTEAFF.

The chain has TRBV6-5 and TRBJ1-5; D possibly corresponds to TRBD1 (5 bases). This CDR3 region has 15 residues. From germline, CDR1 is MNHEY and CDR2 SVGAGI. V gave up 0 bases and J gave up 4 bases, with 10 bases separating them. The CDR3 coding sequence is TGTGCCAGCAGTTACTCGGGGCAGAAGAATCAGCCCCAGCATTTT. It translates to CASSYSGQKNQPQHF.

DNA of the CDR3: TGTGCCAGCAGCGTAAACAACGTCCCCCAGGGCGAGCAGTACTTC. Translating it yields CASSVNNVPQGEQYF. This rearrangement joins TRBV9 to TRBJ2-7; D may be TRBD1 (5 bases). The V and J ends lost 1 base and 6 bases respectively, with 17 bases between them. Germline CDR1 is SGDLS and CDR2 is YYNGEE. This CDR3 comprises 15 residues.

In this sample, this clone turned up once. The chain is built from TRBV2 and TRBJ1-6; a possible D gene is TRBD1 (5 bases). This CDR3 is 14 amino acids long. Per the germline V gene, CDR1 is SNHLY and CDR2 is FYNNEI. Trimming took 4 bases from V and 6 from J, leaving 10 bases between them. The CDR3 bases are TGTGCCAGCAGTGGGGCCGGGGGTAATTCACCCCTCCACTTT. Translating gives CASSGAGGNSPLHF. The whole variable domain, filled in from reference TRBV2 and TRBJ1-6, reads EPEVTQTPSHQVTQMGQEVILRCVPISNHLYFYWYRQILGQKVEFLVSFYNNEISEKSEIFDDQFSVERPDGSNFTLKIRSTKLEDSAMYFCASSGAGGNSPLHFGNGTRLTVT.

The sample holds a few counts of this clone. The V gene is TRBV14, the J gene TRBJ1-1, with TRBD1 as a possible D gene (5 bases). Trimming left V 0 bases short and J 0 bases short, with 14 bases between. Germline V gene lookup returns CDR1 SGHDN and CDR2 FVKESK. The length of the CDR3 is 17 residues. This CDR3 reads CASSQEKGSGVNTEAFF. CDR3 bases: TGTGCCAGCAGCCAAGAAAAGGGCTCGGGGGTGAACACTGAAGCTTTCTTT.

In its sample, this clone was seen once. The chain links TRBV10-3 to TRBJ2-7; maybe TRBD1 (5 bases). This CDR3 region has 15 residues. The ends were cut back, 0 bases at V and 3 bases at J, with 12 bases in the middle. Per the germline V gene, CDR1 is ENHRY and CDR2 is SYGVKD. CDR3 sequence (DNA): TGTGCCATCAGTGAGTCGCAGGGAAAGGGCTACGAGCAGTACTTC. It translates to CAISESQGKGYEQYF.